Shown below are 16 T cell receptor beta chains from a single sample sequenced in a study of T cells in Graves' hyperthyroidism and ophthalmopathy. Amplified regions were TCR beta CDR3 sequences from RNA transcripts. HTBI primers were the set used in a first-round RT-PCR of the TCR CDR3. TCRdb passed the multiplex PCR reads through MiXCR, listing each CDR3 protein once. The table has some 420,000 distinct CDR3 sequences, around 13% seen once. Material: blood. These receptor sequences come from a woman aged 18 to 35 with Graves' hyperthyroidism.

Ten or more counts support this clonotype. The V gene is TRBV20-1, the J gene TRBJ1-2; D ambiguous. The germline V gene has CDR1 DFQATT and CDR2 SNEGSKA (reference sequence). V was shortened by 5 bases and J by 2 bases, with 24 bases between the two germline ends. The CDR3 loop spans 17 amino acids. The CDR3 sequence: CSAGVRPGRPGNYGYTF. As DNA, the CDR3 is TGCAGTGCTGGGGTACGCCCGGGGAGACCTGGGAACTATGGCTACACCTTC.

In this sample, this clonotype turned up a few times. The CDR3 coding sequence is TGTGCCAGCACCCAGGGGACTAGCGGGAACTCCTACGAGCAGTACTTC. Translating it yields CASTQGTSGNSYEQYF. The chain combines TRBV6-2 or TRBV6-3 with TRBJ2-7; 13 bases match TRBD2. CDR3 length: 16 amino acids. Germline V gives CDR1 MNHEY, CDR2 SVGEGT. The trim removed 7 bases at V and 0 bases at J, leaving 6 bases unmatched.

This clonotype showed up just a few times. The chain recombines TRBV6-1 with TRBJ1-3, with TRBD1 matching over 8 bases. V lost 9 bases, J lost 0 bases, and 4 bases stayed unmatched. Germline loops: CDR1 MNHNS, CDR2 SASEGT. The CDR3 covers 14 residues. CDR3 protein: CARVTGGSGNTIYF. The DNA for the CDR3 is TGTGCCAGGGTCACAGGGGGCTCTGGAAACACCATATATTTT.

J is TRBJ1-5 and V is TRBV30; no reliable D call. This CDR3 spans 13 amino acids. CDR1 GTSNPN and CDR2 SVGIG come from the germline V gene (reference sequence). Trimming removed 3 bases from V and 7 bases from J, with 13 bases in between. CDR3 sequence reads: CAWRDKTGQPQHF. CDR3 in DNA: TGTGCCTGGAGGGATAAGACGGGACAGCCCCAGCATTTT.

The CDR3 loop reads CASSQGEGGNEQFF. CDR3 bases: TGCGCCAGCAGCCAAGGGGAGGGAGGGAATGAGCAGTTCTTC. The chain carries TRBV4-1 and TRBJ2-1; 7 nucleotides align to TRBD2. CDR1 and CDR2 (germline): MGHRA, YSYEKL. The CDR3 runs to 14 residues. J gave up 7 bases and V 1 base, and 4 bases lay outside the gene matches.

This clonotype was detected ten times or more. This chain joins TRBV3-1 and TRBJ1-6; D call uncertain. V was clipped by 1 base and J by 12 bases, with 16 bases between them. Looked up from germline, CDR1 is LGHDT and CDR2 is YNNKEL (reference sequence). The CDR3 is 15 amino acids. The CDR3 is CASSQGQVPWGPLHF. The CDR3 DNA reads as TGTGCCAGCAGCCAAGGGCAGGTCCCTTGGGGACCCCTCCACTTT. The whole variable domain, remainder taken from reference TRBV3-1 and TRBJ1-6, is DTAVSQTPKYLVTQMGNDKSIKCEQNLGHDTMYWYKQDSKKFLKIMFSYNNKELIINETVPNRFSPKSPDKAHLNLHINSLELGDSAVYFCASSQGQVPWGPLHFGNGTRLTVT.

At least ten counts were recorded for this clonotype. This rearrangement joins TRBV7-2 to TRBJ1-1, with D perhaps matching TRBD1 (5 bases). This CDR3 has 14 residues. Trimming removed 5 bases from V and 4 bases from J, with 14 bases in between. The germline gives CDR1 SGHTA, CDR2 FQGNSA. Here the CDR3 reads CASSGTGWATEAFF. Here the CDR3 DNA reads TGTGCCAGCAGCGGGACCGGTTGGGCCACTGAAGCTTTCTTT.

This clonotype has at least ten counts. CDR3 region: CASSQDVEGGYTF. CDR3 sequence (DNA): TGTGCCAGCTCACAGGACGTTGAAGGTGGCTACACCTTC. The chain uses TRBV18 and TRBJ1-2; unclear D gene. Looked up from germline, CDR1 is KGHSH and CDR2 is LQKENI. The V end was cut by 4 bases, the J end by 7 bases, with 13 bases between. The CDR3 sequence is 13 residues long. The full variable domain, completed using reference TRBV18 and TRBJ1-2, is NAGVMQNPRHLVRRRGQEARLRCSPMKGHSHVYWYRQLPEEGLKFMVYLQKENIIDESGMPKERFSAEFPKEGPSILRIQQVVRGDSAAYFCASSQDVEGGYTFGSGTRLTVV.

The chain is built from TRBV7-3 and TRBJ2-1; a possible D gene is TRBD1 (5 bases). Trimming took 2 bases from V and 5 from J, leaving 13 bases between them. Germline V gene data show CDR1 as SGHTA and CDR2 as FQGTGA. CDR3 size: 15 residues. The DNA of the CDR3 is TGTGCCAGCAGCTTAGTGCCAGGGATAGACAATGAGCAGTTCTTC. Protein product: CASSLVPGIDNEQFF.

This clonotype was observed many times. V usage is TRBV12-3 or TRBV12-4 and J usage is TRBJ2-5, with D tentatively TRBD1 (5 bases). V lost 5 bases to trimming and J lost 2 bases, with 9 bases between them. This CDR3 is built from 13 residues. The chain's CDR3 is CASSRGSQETQYF. The CDR3 DNA sequence: TGTGCCAGCAGTAGGGGCTCTCAAGAGACCCAGTACTTC.

This clonotype was recorded at least ten times. The chain links TRBV20-1 to TRBJ1-6; the match to TRBD1 covers 11 bases. This CDR3 is 14 amino acids long. CDR1 and CDR2 from the germline V gene are DFQATT and SNEGSKA (reference sequence). V shed 6 bases, J shed 7 bases, and the junction held 5 bases outside the gene matches. CDR3 in amino acids: CSASWTGGNSPLHF. The CDR3 region has the DNA TGCAGTGCATCTTGGACAGGGGGCAATTCACCCCTCCACTTT.

At least ten counts were recorded for this clonotype. The J gene is TRBJ2-1, the V gene TRBV20-1; 10 bases are shared with TRBD2. Trimming took 2 bases from V and 7 from J; bases not matched to a gene: 5. The germline V gene encodes CDR1 DFQATT and CDR2 SNEGSKA (reference sequence). This CDR3 contains 14 residues. The CDR3 region is CSARSGRAGNEQFF. The DNA for the CDR3 is TGCAGTGCTAGAAGCGGGAGGGCCGGAAATGAGCAGTTCTTC.

The chain joins TRBV7-9 to TRBJ2-2; 10 bases are a match to TRBD2. The germline gives CDR1 SEHNR, CDR2 FQNEAQ (reference sequence). V gave up 3 bases and J gave up 4 bases; unmatched junction bases: 17. CDR3 size: 20 residues. CDR3 region: CASSFRTLSLAGISTGELFF. The CDR3 DNA follows: TGTGCCAGCAGCTTCCGAACACTTTCACTAGCGGGAATAAGCACCGGGGAGCTGTTTTTT.

This clonotype has a count of ten or more. The chain joins TRBV6-1 to TRBJ2-3; D may be TRBD2 (5 bases). Germline V gene data show CDR1 as MNHNS and CDR2 as SASEGT. This CDR3 spans 14 amino acids. V dropped 7 bases and J dropped 5 bases, with 16 bases sitting between them. The CDR3 nucleotides read TGTGCCAGCACCTCGGGAACCACCGGAGATACGCAGTATTTT. Its protein is CASTSGTTGDTQYF.

This clonotype was counted only a few times. The J gene is TRBJ2-5, the V gene TRBV5-1; D tentatively reads TRBD1 or TRBD2 (6 bases each). The CDR3 runs to 14 residues. V was trimmed by 1 base and J by 5 bases, leaving 12 bases between them. Germline CDR1 reads SGHRS; CDR2 reads YFSETQ. Here the CDR3 reads CASSLPGAGETQYF. The CDR3 DNA reads as TGCGCCAGCAGCTTGCCGGGGGCCGGGGAGACCCAGTACTTC.

This clonotype was found many times. The V and J genes are TRBV20-1 and TRBJ2-1; TRBD2 agrees at 7 bases. Germline V CDR1 and CDR2: DFQATT, SNEGSKA (reference sequence). The CDR3 consists of 14 residues. The ends lost 6 bases at V and 8 bases at J; junction bases unmatched: 13. In DNA form, the CDR3 reads TGCAGTGCCCCTCGAGCGGGACGGACCTATGAGCAGTTCTTC. Its translation is CSAPRAGRTYEQFF.